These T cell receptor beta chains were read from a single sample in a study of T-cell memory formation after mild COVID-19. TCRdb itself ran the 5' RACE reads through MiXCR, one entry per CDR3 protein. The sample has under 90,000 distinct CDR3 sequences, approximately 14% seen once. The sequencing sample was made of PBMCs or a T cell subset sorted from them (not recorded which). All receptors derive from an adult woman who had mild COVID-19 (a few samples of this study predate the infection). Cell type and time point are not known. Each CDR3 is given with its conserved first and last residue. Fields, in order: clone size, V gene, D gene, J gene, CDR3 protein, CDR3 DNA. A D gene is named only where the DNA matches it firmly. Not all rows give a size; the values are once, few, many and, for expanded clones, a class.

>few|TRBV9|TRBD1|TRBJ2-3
CASSPWDSISTDTQYF
TGTGCCAGCAGCCCTTGGGACAGTATTAGCACAGATACGCAGTATTTT
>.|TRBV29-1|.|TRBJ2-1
CSVEETSGNEQFF
TGCAGCGTTGAAGAGACGAGCGGGAATGAGCAGTTCTTC
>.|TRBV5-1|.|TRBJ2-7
CASSLVWGVAYEQYF
TGCGCCAGCAGCTTGGTGTGGGGGGTTGCCTACGAGCAGTACTTC
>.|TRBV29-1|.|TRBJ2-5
CSVKVPLWGTQYF
TGCAGCGTTAAGGTGCCCCTTTGGGGGACCCAGTACTTC
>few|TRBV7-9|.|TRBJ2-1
CASPQNEQFF
TGTGCCAGCCCCCAGAATGAGCAGTTCTTC
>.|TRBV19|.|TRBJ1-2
CASTLWTGTLAYGYTF
TGTGCCAGTACCCTATGGACCGGTACCCTTGCCTATGGCTACACCTTC
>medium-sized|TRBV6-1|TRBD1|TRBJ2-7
CASRPLGQQSYEQYF
TGTGCCAGCAGACCACTGGGACAGCAATCCTACGAGCAGTACTTC
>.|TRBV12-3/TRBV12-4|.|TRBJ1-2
CASTLESNYGYTF
TGTGCCAGCACCCTAGAGTCCAACTATGGCTACACCTTC
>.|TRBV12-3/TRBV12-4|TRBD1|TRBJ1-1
CASSPPQGSTEAFF
TGTGCCAGCAGTCCCCCACAGGGGAGCACTGAAGCTTTCTTT
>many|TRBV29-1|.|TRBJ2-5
CSASLVPPRKVDSQETQYF
TGCAGCGCCTCCTTAGTTCCGCCCCGCAAGGTGGACTCCCAAGAGACCCAGTACTTC
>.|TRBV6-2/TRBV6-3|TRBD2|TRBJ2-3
CASFARLADTDTQYF
TGTGCCAGCTTCGCGAGGCTAGCGGACACAGATACGCAGTATTTT
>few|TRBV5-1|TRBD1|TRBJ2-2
CASSFQRQGSTGELFF
TGCGCCAGCAGCTTTCAAAGACAGGGCTCCACCGGGGAGCTGTTTTTT
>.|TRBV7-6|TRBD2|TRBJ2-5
CASSLHIGTSAQETQYF
TGTGCCAGCAGCTTACATATCGGGACTAGCGCCCAAGAGACCCAGTACTTC
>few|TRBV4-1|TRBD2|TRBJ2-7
CASSQFPGLAGVFEQYF
TGCGCCAGCAGCCAATTTCCGGGACTAGCGGGAGTCTTCGAGCAGTACTTC
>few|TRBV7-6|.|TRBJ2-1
CASSSQGYSYNEQFF
TGTGCCAGCAGCTCGCAGGGTTACTCCTACAATGAGCAGTTCTTC
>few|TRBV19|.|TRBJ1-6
CASKTGNSPLHF
TGTGCCAGTAAAACAGGGAATTCACCCCTCCACTTT
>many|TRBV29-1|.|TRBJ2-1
CSVEAGRHEQFF
TGCAGCGTTGAGGCGGGCCGTCATGAGCAGTTCTTC
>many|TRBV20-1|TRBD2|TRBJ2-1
CSARDSGGDYNEQFF
TGCAGTGCTAGAGATTCGGGAGGCGACTACAATGAGCAGTTCTTC
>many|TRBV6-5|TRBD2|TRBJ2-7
CASRETSGYEQYF
TGTGCCAGCAGGGAGACTAGCGGCTACGAGCAGTACTTC
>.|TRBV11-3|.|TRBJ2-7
CASSSTDGTDYEQYF
TGTGCCAGCAGCTCAACGGACGGGACCGACTACGAGCAGTACTTC
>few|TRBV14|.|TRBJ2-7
CASSQGWGSTYEQYF
TGTGCCAGCAGCCAAGGATGGGGATCTACCTACGAGCAGTACTTC
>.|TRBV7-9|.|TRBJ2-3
CASSLVVATDTQYF
TGTGCCAGCAGCTTAGTGGTAGCCACAGATACGCAGTATTTT
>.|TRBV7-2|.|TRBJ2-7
CASSLEVGDYEQYF
TGTGCCAGCAGCCTAGAGGTAGGGGACTACGAGCAGTACTTC
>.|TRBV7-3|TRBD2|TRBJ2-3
CASSLLAGGADTQYF
TGTGCCAGCAGCCTTCTAGCGGGCGGGGCAGATACGCAGTATTTT
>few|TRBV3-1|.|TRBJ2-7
CASSQGLTAEQYF
TGTGCCAGCAGCCAGGGTCTGACGGCGGAGCAGTACTTC
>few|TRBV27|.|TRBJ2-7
CASSPGPTYEQYF
TGTGCCAGCAGTCCAGGACCCACCTACGAGCAGTACTTC
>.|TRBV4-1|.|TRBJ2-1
CASSPQPGAKDNEQFF
TGCGCCAGCAGCCCACAGCCGGGGGCGAAAGACAATGAGCAGTTCTTC
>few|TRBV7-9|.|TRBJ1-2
CASSFSMVLYGYTF
TGTGCCAGCAGCTTTAGTATGGTCCTGTATGGCTACACCTTC
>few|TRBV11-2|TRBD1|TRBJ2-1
CASSFSRGPSYNEQFF
TGTGCCAGCAGCTTCAGTAGGGGGCCTTCCTACAATGAGCAGTTCTTC
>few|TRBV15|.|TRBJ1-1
CATSRDRGMNTEAFF
TGTGCCACCAGCAGAGACAGGGGTATGAACACTGAAGCTTTCTTT
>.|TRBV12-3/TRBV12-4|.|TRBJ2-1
CASSRIGRADYNEQFF
TGTGCCAGCAGCCGGATTGGTAGGGCGGATTACAATGAGCAGTTCTTC
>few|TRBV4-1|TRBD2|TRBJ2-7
CASSQERESPYEQYF
TGCGCCAGCAGCCAAGAGCGGGAGAGTCCCTACGAGCAGTACTTC
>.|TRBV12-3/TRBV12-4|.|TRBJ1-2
CASSLRDTNYGYTF
TGTGCCAGCAGTTTAAGGGACACCAACTATGGCTACACCTTC
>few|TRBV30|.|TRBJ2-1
CACPSGPGPHEQFF
TGTGCCTGTCCATCCGGACCTGGGCCACATGAGCAGTTCTTC
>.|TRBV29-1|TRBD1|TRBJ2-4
CSVEGPGQDIQYF
TGCAGCGTTGAAGGTCCGGGACAGGACATTCAGTACTTC
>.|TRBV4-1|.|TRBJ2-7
CASSQETFYEQYF
TGCGCCAGCAGCCAAGAGACGTTCTACGAGCAGTACTTC